This is a list of T cell receptor beta chains from one sample in a study of T cells in tumors and immune-related adverse events. Sequenced by immunoSEQ multiplex PCR; TCRdb stores in-frame clones only, minus some. The repertoire includes tens of thousands of clones, around nine tenths of them detected once, and around 1.3% sits in the top ten. The starting material was lymph node tissue, obtained from a patient treated with anti-PD-1 therapy. The receptor set was obtained from a female donor with metastatic renal cell carcinoma. The CDR3 runs from the conserved cysteine through the conserved F or W. D genes are given only for firm matches. The size field is filled for only some rows; it gives once, few, many or a size class.

>NA|few|TRBV10-1|TRBJ1-5
TGCGCCAGCAGTCGCCGGGCCAGGATTTGGCCCCAGCATTTT
CASSRRARIWPQHF
>TRBD1|NA|TRBV11-3|TRBJ2-7
TGTGCCAGCAGCTCCAATGTGGGGTTGACAGGGAGCGACGAGCAGTACTTC
CASSSNVGLTGSDEQYF
>NA|NA|TRBV11-2|TRBJ2-1
TGTGCCAGCAGCTTAGATGTCGGGGGCGTTGAGCAGTTCTTC
CASSLDVGGVEQFF
>TRBD1|NA|TRBV10-3|TRBJ1-1
TGTGCCGCTACAGGGGCGGGGTACACTGAAACTTTCTTT
CAATGAGYTETFF
>TRBD2|NA|TRBV18|TRBJ2-3
TGTGCCAGCTCACCACCTAATAGCGGGGGTGTTAAAGATACGCAGTATTTT
CASSPPNSGGVKDTQYF
>NA|NA|TRBV2|TRBJ1-2
TGTGCCAGCAGTGAATTTCGAGTTCTTAACTATGGCTACACCTTC
CASSEFRVLNYGYTF
>NA|once|TRBV7-7|TRBJ1-1
TGTGCTAGCAGCTTGACAGAGAACACTGAAGCTTTCTTT
CASSLTENTEAFF
>NA|NA|TRBV11-2|TRBJ2-2
TGTGCCAGCAGCGGGGACGCGCCCGGGGAGCTGTTTTTT
CASSGDAPGELFF
>NA|NA|TRBV9|TRBJ2-2
TGTGCCAGCAGACCAGGGACAAACACCGGGGAGCTGTTTTTT
CASRPGTNTGELFF
>TRBD1|NA|TRBV4-1|TRBJ2-7
TGCGCCAGCAGGATCCGGGACAGGGAGTACGAGCAGTACTTC
CASRIRDREYEQYF
>NA|once|TRBV5-1|TRBJ1-5
TGCGCCAGCAGCTTGGAGGCAGGGAACAATCAGCCCCAGCATTTT
CASSLEAGNNQPQHF
>NA|NA|TRBV28|TRBJ2-5
TGTGCCAGCAGCTTGCTTCAAAAGACCCAGTACTTC
CASSLLQKTQYF
>NA|NA|TRBV7-2|TRBJ2-7
TGTGCCAGCAGCTTAGCTATTGGTGACTACCCCTACGAGCAGTACTTC
CASSLAIGDYPYEQYF
>NA|NA|TRBV5-1|TRBJ2-3
TGCGCCAGCAGCTGGGACGGGAAACCGGGAGGCACAGATACGCAGTATTTT
CASSWDGKPGGTDTQYF
>TRBD2|NA|TRBV19|TRBJ2-1
TGTGCCAGTAGCTTAAGCGGGAGCTGGAATGAGCAGTTCTTC
CASSLSGSWNEQFF
>NA|NA|TRBV6-1|TRBJ2-2
TGTGCCAGCAGTACCACTCGGACTTTACCCGGGGAGCTGTTTTTT
CASSTTRTLPGELFF
>TRBD2|NA|TRBV11-2|TRBJ2-7
TGTGCCAGCAGCGGTCGGGCTAGCGGGAGGCCGCTATCCTACGAGCAGTACTTC
CASSGRASGRPLSYEQYF
>NA|once|TRBV30|TRBJ1-4
TGTGCCTGGAGTTGGGGGGCTAGCACTAATGAAAAACTGTTTTTT
CAWSWGASTNEKLFF
>NA|NA|TRBV6-1|TRBJ2-1
TGTGCCAGCAGTGAAGCGTTCGGGGGGCATGCCTACAATGAGCAGTTCTTC
CASSEAFGGHAYNEQFF
>NA|NA|TRBV7-9|TRBJ2-1
TGTGCCAGCAGCTTGGGGACCAACAGAGATGAGCAGTTCTTC
CASSLGTNRDEQFF
>TRBD1|NA|TRBV5-1|TRBJ2-6
TGCGCCAGCACCTGGACAGGGGACGCCAACGTCCTGACTTTC
CASTWTGDANVLTF
>NA|NA|TRBV6-1|TRBJ2-6
TGTGCCAGCAGGCGGGCGATCTCTGGGGCCAACGTCCTGACTTTC
CASRRAISGANVLTF
>NA|NA|TRBV11-2|TRBJ1-1
TGTGCCAGCAGCTTTTCAGGGGTGACTGAAGCTTTCTTT
CASSFSGVTEAFF
>TRBD1|NA|TRBV5-1|TRBJ2-5
TGCGCCAGCAGCTTGTTGGACAGGGAAGAGACCCAGTACTTC
CASSLLDREETQYF
>TRBD2|NA|TRBV14|TRBJ2-5
TGTGCCAGCAGCCAAGCTAGCGGGCTAGAGACCCAGTACTTC
CASSQASGLETQYF
>TRBD2|NA|TRBV7-2|TRBJ2-2
TGTGCCAGCAGCAAGGCGGGACTAGCGGGGGTAGGGGAGCTGTTTTTT
CASSKAGLAGVGELFF
>NA|NA|TRBV5-4|TRBJ1-6
TGTGCCAGCAGCGTCAAATGGAGCTCCTATAATTCACCCCTCCACTTT
CASSVKWSSYNSPLHF
>NA|NA|TRBV11-2|TRBJ2-5
TGTGCCAGCAGCTCAGGGGCCGGGACGAGGGGATGGGACCAGTACTTC
CASSSGAGTRGWDQYF
>NA|NA|TRBV11-2|TRBJ2-1
TGTGCCAGCAGCTTAGTTCGGGTAGCGAGCAATGAGCAGTTCTTC
CASSLVRVASNEQFF
>NA|few|TRBV18|TRBJ1-2
TGTGCCAGCTCACCAGGGTCACTCGGCTATGGCTACACCTTC
CASSPGSLGYGYTF
>TRBD1|NA|TRBV6-1|TRBJ1-1
TGTGCCACCGAGGGGGGACAGGGGGGTGTCACTGAAGCTTTCTTT
CATEGGQGGVTEAFF
>NA|NA|TRBV9|TRBJ1-2
TGTGCCAGCAGCGCCGAACGAGAAGGCTACACCTTC
CASSAEREGYTF
>NA|NA|TRBV28|TRBJ2-6
TGTGCCAGCTTAGACCGGGGGTCTGGGGCCAACGTCCTGACTTTC
CASLDRGSGANVLTF
>NA|NA|TRBV30|TRBJ1-1
TGTGCCTGGAGAGGGGACTTCGCTGGCGGTGGAGCTTTCTTT
CAWRGDFAGGGAFF
>NA|NA|TRBV28|TRBJ1-2
TGTGCCAGCAGTTTAGGGGTTTGGGGGTACTATGGCTACACCTTC
CASSLGVWGYYGYTF
>NA|once|TRBV20-1|TRBJ2-7
TGCAGTGCTAGAGCTTCGATCGAGCAGTACTTC
CSARASIEQYF
>TRBD2|NA|TRBV4-2|TRBJ2-3
TGTGCCAGCAGCCAAGAGCCGCCGAGCGGGGGGGTCACAGATACGCAGTATTTT
CASSQEPPSGGVTDTQYF
>NA|NA|TRBV27|TRBJ2-1
TGTGCCAGCACGGCTTTGCGGGGGCACAATGAGCAGTTCTTC
CASTALRGHNEQFF
>NA|NA|TRBV11-3|TRBJ2-3
TGTGCCAGCAGCTTAGGCCGCTCGTCAGATACGCAGTATTTT
CASSLGRSSDTQYF
>NA|NA|TRBV5-1|TRBJ2-3
TGCGCCAGCAGGGGGCCGTTTTCCACAGATACGCAGTATTTT
CASRGPFSTDTQYF
>NA|NA|TRBV2|TRBJ2-3
TGTGCCAGCAGTGATGCAGATACGCAGTATTTT
CASSDADTQYF
>TRBD2|NA|TRBV2|TRBJ2-1
TGTGCCAGCAGTGTGGGACTAAACAATGAGCAGTTCTTC
CASSVGLNNEQFF
>TRBD2|NA|TRBV13|TRBJ2-3
TGTGCCAGCAGCTTAGTTGGGGGAGGGGATACGCAGTATTTT
CASSLVGGGDTQYF
>TRBD1|NA|TRBV13|TRBJ1-5
TGTGCCAGCAGCTTAACCGGGACAGGGACTTATAGCAATCAGCCCCAGCATTTT
CASSLTGTGTYSNQPQHF
>TRBD1|NA|TRBV28|TRBJ1-5
TGTGCCAGCAGTTCTGGACAGGGGGTCAATCAGCCCCAGCATTTT
CASSSGQGVNQPQHF
>NA|NA|TRBV28|TRBJ2-7
TGTGCCAGCACCCCTATGCGGGTAACAATGTACGAGCAGTACTTC
CASTPMRVTMYEQYF
>TRBD1|NA|TRBV19|TRBJ1-5
TGTGCCAGTAGTATGCCAGACAGGGCGGATCAGCCCCAGCATTTT
CASSMPDRADQPQHF
>NA|NA|TRBV18|TRBJ2-5
TGTGCCAGCTCACTCGGGACAAAAGAGACCCAGTACTTC
CASSLGTKETQYF
>NA|NA|TRBV27|TRBJ2-2
TGTGCCAGCGATCCCGGGACCCACACCGGGGAGCTGTTTTTT
CASDPGTHTGELFF
>TRBD1|few|TRBV28|TRBJ2-6
TGTGCCAGCAGTTCGTGGACAGGGGGCAAAGGGGCCAACGTCCTGACTTTC
CASSSWTGGKGANVLTF
>NA|NA|TRBV10-2|TRBJ2-3
TGCGCCAGCAGTGAGTCGAGGGGGATAGATACGCAGTATTTT
CASSESRGIDTQYF
>TRBD1|NA|TRBV7-6|TRBJ2-5
TGTGCCAGCAGCTTGCGAATTCCGGGACAGGGGGAAGAGACCCAGTACTTC
CASSLRIPGQGEETQYF
>NA|NA|TRBV27|TRBJ2-7
TGTGCCAGCAGTTTAAGGCATACCTACGAGCAGTACTTC
CASSLRHTYEQYF
>NA|NA|TRBV10-2|TRBJ2-1
TGCGCCAGCAGTTCGTACACTGAGCAGTTCTTC
CASSSYTEQFF
>NA|NA|TRBV7-8|TRBJ1-4
TGTGCCAGCAGCTTAGACACGGTGAGGGGGGATTATGAAAAACTGTTTTTT
CASSLDTVRGDYEKLFF
>NA|NA|TRBV5-1|TRBJ2-1
TGCGCCAGCAGCCTGATTGGGAGCTCCTACAATGAGCAGTTCTTC
CASSLIGSSYNEQFF
>NA|NA|TRBV4-2|TRBJ1-2
TGTGCCAGCAGCCAACCGCAGAGTCCTAACTATGGCTACACCTTC
CASSQPQSPNYGYTF